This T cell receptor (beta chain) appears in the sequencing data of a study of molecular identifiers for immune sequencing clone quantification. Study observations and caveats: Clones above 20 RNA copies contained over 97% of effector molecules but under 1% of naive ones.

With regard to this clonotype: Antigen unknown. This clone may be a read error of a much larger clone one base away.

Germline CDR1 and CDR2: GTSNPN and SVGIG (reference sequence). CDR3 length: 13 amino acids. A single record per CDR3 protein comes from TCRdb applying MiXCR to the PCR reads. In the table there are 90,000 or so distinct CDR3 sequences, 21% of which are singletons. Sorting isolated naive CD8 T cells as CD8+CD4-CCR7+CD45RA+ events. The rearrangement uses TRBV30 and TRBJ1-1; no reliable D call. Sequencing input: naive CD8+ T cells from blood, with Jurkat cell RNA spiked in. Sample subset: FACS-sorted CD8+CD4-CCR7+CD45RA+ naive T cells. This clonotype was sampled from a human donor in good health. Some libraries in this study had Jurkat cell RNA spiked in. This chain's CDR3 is CAWRIGVGTGAFF. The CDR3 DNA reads TGTGCCTGGAGAATAGGAGTAGGAACTGGAGCTTTCTTT.